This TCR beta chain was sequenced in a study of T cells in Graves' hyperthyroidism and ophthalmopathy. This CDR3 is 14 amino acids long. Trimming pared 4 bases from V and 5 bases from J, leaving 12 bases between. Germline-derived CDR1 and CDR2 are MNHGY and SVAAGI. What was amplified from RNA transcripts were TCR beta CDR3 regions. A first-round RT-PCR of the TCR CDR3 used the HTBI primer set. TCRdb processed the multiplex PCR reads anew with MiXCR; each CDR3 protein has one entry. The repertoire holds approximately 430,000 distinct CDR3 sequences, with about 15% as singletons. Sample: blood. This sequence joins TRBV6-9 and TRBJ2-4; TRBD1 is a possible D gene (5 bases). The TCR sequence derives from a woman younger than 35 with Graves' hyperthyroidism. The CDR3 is CASSSWGRQNIQYF. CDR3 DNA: TGTGCCAGCAGTTCTTGGGGCCGGCAAAACATTCAGTACTTC.